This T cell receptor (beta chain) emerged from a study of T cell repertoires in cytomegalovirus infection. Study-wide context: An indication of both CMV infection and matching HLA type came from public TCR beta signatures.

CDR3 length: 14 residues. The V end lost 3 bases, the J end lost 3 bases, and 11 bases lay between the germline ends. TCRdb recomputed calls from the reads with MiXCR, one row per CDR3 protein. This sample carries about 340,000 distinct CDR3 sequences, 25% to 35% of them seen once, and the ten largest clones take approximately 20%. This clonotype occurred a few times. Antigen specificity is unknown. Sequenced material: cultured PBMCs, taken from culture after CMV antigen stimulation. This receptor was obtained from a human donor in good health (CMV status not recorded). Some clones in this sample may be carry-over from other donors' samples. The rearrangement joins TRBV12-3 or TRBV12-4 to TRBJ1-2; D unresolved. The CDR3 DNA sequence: TGTGCCAGCAGTTTCGGGTCACCAGACTATGGCTACACCTTC. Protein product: CASSFGSPDYGYTF.